Following are 30 T cell receptor beta chains from one sample sequenced in a study of blood T cell repertoires in COVID-19. Sequencing used immunoSEQ multiplex PCR; TCRdb keeps in-frame clones, though not all of them. The repertoire includes about 200,000 clones, 65% to 80% of them detected once, and less than 15% sits in the top ten. Source material: peripheral blood. Source of these receptors: a man aged 45-60 years who had recovered from COVID-19.

The rearrangement joins TRBV4-1 to TRBJ2-7; 7 nucleotides align to TRBD2. The CDR3 loop spans 16 amino acids. Germline values: CDR1 MGHRA, CDR2 YSYEKL. J lost 3 bases, V lost 0 bases, and 8 bases had no gene match. CDR3 bases: TGCGCCAGCAGCCAAGATAATCCTGGCGGGAGCTACGAGCAGTACTTC. Translated: CASSQDNPGGSYEQYF.

The rearrangement joins TRBV19 to TRBJ1-6, with 8 nucleotides matching TRBD1. Germline lookup yields CDR1 LNHDA and CDR2 SQIVND (reference sequence). The CDR3 has 17 amino acids. V dropped 10 bases and J dropped 4; count of bases not matched to a gene: 15. CDR3 region: CATRDRTTGDYNSPLHF. In DNA form, the CDR3 reads TGTGCCACCCGGGACAGGACTACCGGAGATTATAATTCACCCCTCCACTTT. The full variable domain, in which reference TRBV19 and TRBJ1-6 provide the parts outside the CDR3, is DGGITQSPKYLFRKEGQNVTLSCEQNLNHDAMYWYRQDPGQGLRLIYYSQIVNDFQKGDIAEGYSVSREKKESFPLTVTSAQKNPTAFYLCATRDRTTGDYNSPLHFGNGTRLTVT.

The gene calls are TRBV28 and TRBJ1-2, with D possibly being TRBD1 (5 bases). The V gene lost 6 bases and the J gene lost 8 bases, with 16 bases spanning the gap. The CDR3 runs to 13 residues. Germline V CDR1 and CDR2: MDHEN, SYDVKM. The CDR3 DNA is TGTGCCAGCAGAGAGGAACAGGTTAGGGGCTACACCTTC. Protein sequence: CASREEQVRGYTF.

V and J are TRBV7-2 and TRBJ2-7; no reliable D call. This CDR3 comprises 13 residues. Germline loops: CDR1 SGHTA, CDR2 FQGNSA. With 5 bases removed from V and 2 bases from J, the gap between germline ends came to 10 bases. The CDR3 reads CASSIDFTYEQYF. In DNA form, the CDR3 reads TGTGCCAGCAGCATAGACTTTACCTACGAGCAGTACTTC.

The chain joins TRBV4-3 to TRBJ2-3; a weak D match, TRBD1 (5 bases). The V gene's germline CDR1 is LGHNA and CDR2 YSLEER. This CDR3 spans 15 amino acids. V was pared by 1 base and J by 0 bases, with 8 bases between. CDR3 in amino acids: CASSQAGISTDTQYF. The CDR3 DNA reads TGCGCCAGCAGCCAAGCAGGGATTAGCACAGATACGCAGTATTTT.

The rearrangement joins TRBV19 to TRBJ1-5; D might be TRBD1 (5 bases). This CDR3 region has 14 residues. The V gene lost 4 bases and the J gene lost 1 base, with 8 bases spanning the gap. Germline CDR1 and CDR2: LNHDA and SQIVND (reference sequence). CDR3 amino acids: CASSRTYSNQPQHF. CDR3 bases: TGTGCCAGTAGTAGGACATACAGCAATCAGCCCCAGCATTTT.

This chain links TRBV4-2 with TRBJ2-2, with a weak D call TRBD1 (5 bases). V lost 2 bases, J lost 5 bases, and 21 bases lay in between. Germline V CDR1 and CDR2: LGHNA, YNFKEQ. The CDR3 length is 18 residues. CDR3 protein: CASSQNTMGLSMTGELFF. DNA of the CDR3: TGTGCCAGCAGCCAAAATACGATGGGGCTTTCCATGACCGGGGAGCTGTTTTTT.

This sequence joins TRBV11-2 and TRBJ2-1; 10 bases line up with TRBD2. The length of the CDR3 is 14 residues. Germline CDR1 and CDR2: SGHAT and FQNNGV. The V segment lost 7 bases and the J segment 5 bases; nucleotides outside the gene matches: 5. CDR3 amino acids: CASTLSGRHNEQFF. The CDR3 DNA follows: TGTGCCAGCACCCTTAGCGGGAGGCACAATGAGCAGTTCTTC. Based on the CDR3 plus reference TRBV11-2 and TRBJ2-1, the full variable domain is EAGVAQSPRYKIIEKRQSVAFWCNPISGHATLYWYQQILGQGPKLLIQFQNNGVVDDSQLPKDRFSAERLKGVDSTLKIQPAKLEDSAVYLCASTLSGRHNEQFFGPGTRLTVL.

The V call is TRBV4-1, the J call TRBJ1-4; TRBD1 matches at 7 bases. The germline V gene has CDR1 MGHRA and CDR2 YSYEKL. The CDR3 has 16 amino acids. Trimming cost V 3 bases and J 5 bases; bases outside gene matches: 9. CDR3 nucleotides: TGCGCCAGCAGCCAGTCCCCGGGACAGCTCAATGAAAAACTGTTTTTT. Translating gives CASSQSPGQLNEKLFF.

This clone was detected ten times or more. The rearrangement uses TRBV7-9 and TRBJ2-4; 8 nucleotides match TRBD1. The CDR3 loop spans 16 amino acids. Per germline, CDR1 SEHNR and CDR2 FQNEAQ (reference sequence). J was trimmed by 3 bases and V by 5 bases; bases with no gene match: 9. CDR3 residues: CASSRTGTIGKNIQYF. The CDR3, as DNA: TGTGCCAGCAGCCGGACAGGGACCATAGGCAAAAACATTCAGTACTTC.

This clone was found a few times. The V gene is TRBV5-6, the J gene TRBJ2-1; D may be TRBD1 (6 bases). Germline V gene data show CDR1 as SGHDT and CDR2 as YYEEEE. The CDR3 is 16 residues long. V was clipped by 4 bases and J by 9 bases, with 23 bases between them. The CDR3 here is CASSPVMVQGSSEQFF. The CDR3 DNA reads TGTGCCAGCAGCCCCGTAATGGTGCAGGGGTCGAGTGAGCAGTTCTTC. The whole variable domain, remainder taken from reference TRBV5-6 and TRBJ2-1, is DAGVTQSPTHLIKTRGQQVTLRCSPKSGHDTVSWYQQALGQGPQFIFQYYEEEERQRGNFPDRFSGHQFPNYSSELNVNALLLGDSALYLCASSPVMVQGSSEQFFGPGTRLTVL.

J is TRBJ2-3 and V is TRBV7-7; D might be TRBD2 (5 bases). CDR3 length: 13 residues. With 5 bases removed from V and 5 bases from J, the gap between germline ends came to 11 bases. Germline loops: CDR1 SSHAT, CDR2 FNYEAQ (reference sequence). This CDR3 reads CASSTSRGDTQYF. The CDR3 DNA sequence: TGTGCCAGCAGCACGTCCCGGGGAGATACGCAGTATTTT.

V usage is TRBV6-5 and J usage is TRBJ2-3, with D perhaps TRBD2 (5 bases). This CDR3 is 14 amino acids long. Germline V lookup: CDR1 MNHEY, CDR2 SVGAGI. Between the trimmed V and J ends, which lost 5 bases and 2 bases, there was a span of 11 bases. The CDR3 bases are TGTGCCAGCAGTCCGGAGGTTTACACAGATACGCAGTATTTT. It specifies CASSPEVYTDTQYF.

V is TRBV27 and J is TRBJ1-6; possible D gene TRBD1, 5 bases. CDR1 is MNHEY, CDR2 SMNVEV, per germline (reference sequence). The germline V and J ends were trimmed by 8 bases and 7 bases, with 12 bases remaining between them. The CDR3 runs 13 residues. The CDR3 DNA is TGTGCCAGCTCGACAGTACGGAATTCACCCCTCCACTTT. Its translation: CASSTVRNSPLHF.

This clone was detected only once. The V call is TRBV5-1, the J call TRBJ1-1, with 9 nucleotides matching TRBD1. Germline loops: CDR1 SGHRS, CDR2 YFSETQ. The trim removed 2 bases at V and 6 bases at J, leaving 8 bases unmatched. The CDR3 covers 15 residues. The DNA for the CDR3 is TGCGCCAGCAGCTTAACCACAGGGGGCAACTCTGAAGCTTTCTTT. It codes for CASSLTTGGNSEAFF.

The chain couples TRBV28 to TRBJ2-1, with 10 positions matching TRBD2. Germline V lookup: CDR1 MDHEN, CDR2 SYDVKM. The V gene end was trimmed by 5 bases and the J gene end by 5 bases; junction bases not matched to a gene: 3. CDR3 length equals 14 residues. The CDR3 loop is CASSKAGGNNEQFF. For the CDR3, the DNA is TGTGCCAGCAGTAAAGCGGGAGGGAACAATGAGCAGTTCTTC.

The rearrangement links TRBV6-5 to TRBJ1-1; 12 bases align to TRBD1. With V trimmed by 1 base and J by 9 bases, 6 bases remained unmatched. Germline CDR1 and CDR2: MNHEY and SVGAGI. The CDR3 length is 15 residues. CDR3 in amino acids: CASSYLERDRGQAFF. The CDR3 bases are TGTGCCAGCAGTTACTTGGAACGGGACAGGGGGCAAGCTTTCTTT.

This chain links TRBV7-9 with TRBJ2-1; no clear D gene. V gave up 5 bases and J gave up 4 bases, with 9 bases separating them. Germline CDR1 SEHNR, CDR2 FQNEAQ (reference sequence). The CDR3 is 13 residues long. The CDR3 sequence: CASSETQYNEQFF. In DNA form, the CDR3 reads TGTGCCAGCAGCGAGACACAATACAATGAGCAGTTCTTC.

This chain joins TRBV6-4 and TRBJ2-1; 9 nucleotides agree with TRBD2. This CDR3 has 15 residues. The V and J ends lost 3 bases and 2 bases, in that order; junction bases with no gene match: 2. CDR1 and CDR2 from the germline V gene are MRHNA and SNTAGT. The CDR3 sequence is CASSELAGTYNEQFF. CDR3 coding DNA: TGTGCCAGCAGTGAGCTAGCGGGAACCTACAATGAGCAGTTCTTC.

The chain combines TRBV24-1 with TRBJ2-3; D gene uncertain. V was shortened by 1 base and J by 0 bases, with 7 bases between the two germline ends. This CDR3 is built from 15 residues. Looked up from germline, CDR1 is KGHDR and CDR2 is SFDVKD. CDR3 sequence reads: CATSDFAASTDTQYF. The CDR3 DNA reads TGTGCCACCAGTGATTTTGCGGCGAGCACAGATACGCAGTATTTT.

The rearrangement joins TRBV12-3 or TRBV12-4 to TRBJ2-7; weak D call: TRBD2 (6 bases). Between the trimmed V and J ends, which lost 6 bases and 7 bases, there was a span of 13 bases. The CDR3 is 12 amino acids. The CDR3 reads CASSDGRGEQYF. The DNA of the CDR3 is TGTGCCAGCAGCGACGGGAGAGGTGAGCAGTACTTC.

V usage is TRBV4-3 and J usage is TRBJ1-2, with D possibly TRBD1 on 6 matching bases. From germline, CDR1 is LGHNA and CDR2 YSLEER. Deletions cut 4 bases from V and 4 bases from J, with 16 bases between. This CDR3 comprises 15 residues. CDR3 sequence reads: CASSPEPRGSYGYTF. The CDR3 DNA sequence: TGCGCCAGCAGCCCAGAACCCAGGGGTAGCTATGGCTACACCTTC.

V is TRBV7-9 and J is TRBJ2-5; 10 bases line up with TRBD2. CDR1 is SEHNR and CDR2 is FQNEAQ in the germline V gene (reference sequence). The CDR3 length is 15 residues. V lost 5 bases and J lost 5; bases outside the gene matches: 8. This CDR3 reads CASSASGRAGETQYF. The DNA for the CDR3 is TGTGCCAGCAGCGCCAGCGGGAGGGCCGGGGAGACCCAGTACTTC. Together with reference TRBV7-9 and TRBJ2-5, the CDR3 gives the full variable domain: DTGVSQNPRHKITKRGQNVTFRCDPISEHNRLYWYRQTLGQGPEFLTYFQNEAQLEKSRLLSDRFSAERPKGSFSTLEIQRTEQGDSAMYLCASSASGRAGETQYFGPGTRLLVL.

The CDR3 DNA sequence: TGTGCCAGCAGCCAAGTAGCCGGGAGGGCCATCGATGAGCAGTTCTTC. Its translation: CASSQVAGRAIDEQFF. V gene TRBV3-1 (or the pseudogene TRBV3-2) combines with J gene TRBJ2-1; the match to TRBD2 covers 8 bases. J gave up 8 bases and V 1 base, and 10 bases lay outside the gene matches. The CDR3 has 16 residues. Germline values: CDR1 LGHDT, CDR2 YNNKEL (reference sequence).

The V gene is TRBV7-2, the J gene TRBJ2-7; D ambiguous. The CDR3 has 14 amino acids. Germline loops: CDR1 SGHTA, CDR2 FQGNSA. The V and J ends lost 5 bases and 2 bases respectively, with 13 bases between them. CDR3 DNA: TGTGCCAGCAGCAACAACCTCCCGCCCTACGAGCAGTACTTC. Translating gives CASSNNLPPYEQYF.

This chain joins TRBV2 and TRBJ1-2; maybe TRBD1 (6 bases). There are 12 residues in the CDR3. Germline CDR1 and CDR2: SNHLY and FYNNEI. Trimming shortened V by 1 base and J by 7 bases, and 7 bases separated the two germline ends. CDR3 nucleotides: TGTGCCAGCAGTGAAGTGGGGGCTGGCTACACCTTC. It specifies CASSEVGAGYTF.

The rearrangement links TRBV6-4 to TRBJ1-2; TRBD1 might be the D (6 bases). Germline V gene sequence: CDR1 MRHNA, CDR2 SNTAGT. The CDR3 runs 15 residues. Trimming removed 6 bases from V and 7 bases from J, with 21 bases in between. The CDR3 DNA reads TGTGCCAGCAGGGAGGAGACAGGCATTCTTTTTGGCTACACCTTC. Translation: CASREETGILFGYTF.

V usage is TRBV28 and J usage is TRBJ2-7, with 10 positions matching TRBD1. The germline V gene encodes CDR1 MDHEN and CDR2 SYDVKM. After removal of 5 bases from V and 2 bases from J, the junction contained 9 bases not matched to a gene. The CDR3 consists of 16 residues. This CDR3 is CASSPFGQGGTYEQYF. DNA of the CDR3: TGTGCCAGCAGTCCCTTCGGACAGGGGGGAACCTACGAGCAGTACTTC.

This clone has only a few counts. The genes are TRBV7-6 and TRBJ2-2, with 11 nucleotides matching TRBD1. The CDR3 runs 15 residues. After removal of 3 bases from V and 6 bases from J, the junction contained 3 bases not matched to a gene. Per the germline V gene, CDR1 is SGHVS and CDR2 is FNYEAQ. CDR3 sequence reads: CASSFGTGGAGELFF. The CDR3 DNA follows: TGTGCCAGCAGCTTCGGGACAGGGGGGGCCGGGGAGCTGTTTTTT.

J is TRBJ2-7 and V is TRBV2, with 15 positions matching TRBD2. The CDR3 loop spans 15 amino acids. Germline CDR1 reads SNHLY; CDR2 reads FYNNEI. The trim removed 4 bases at V and 7 bases at J, leaving 5 bases unmatched. This CDR3 is CASSGTSGRAGEQYF. The CDR3 DNA follows: TGTGCCAGCAGTGGGACTAGCGGGAGGGCTGGAGAGCAGTACTTC. The whole variable domain, filled in from reference TRBV2 and TRBJ2-7, reads EPEVTQTPSHQVTQMGQEVILRCVPISNHLYFYWYRQILGQKVEFLVSFYNNEISEKSEIFDDQFSVERPDGSNFTLKIRSTKLEDSAMYFCASSGTSGRAGEQYFGPGTRLTVT.